There are many counts of the clone carrying this T cell receptor beta chain. Germline-derived CDR1 and CDR2 are SEHNR and FQNEAQ (reference sequence). With V trimmed by 5 bases and J by 3 bases, 7 bases remained unmatched. This CDR3 spans 14 amino acids. TCR beta CDR3 amplification used RNA transcripts. A first-round RT-PCR used HTBI primers, followed by a second-round multiplex PCR. TCRdb reprocessed the multiplex PCR reads with MiXCR, giving one entry per CDR3 protein. The sample records about 1.1 million distinct CDR3 sequences, about 38% being singletons. The sample is drawn from a study of Graves' ophthalmopathy and Graves' hyperthyroidism.

Sequencing was performed on peripheral blood or thyroid tissue (not recorded which). The clonotype comes from an adult man with Graves' hyperthyroidism. J is TRBJ2-7 and V is TRBV7-9; 7 bases are shared with TRBD1. CDR3 sequence reads: CASSPGQRLYEQYF. Here the CDR3 DNA reads TGTGCCAGCAGCCCGGGACAGCGGCTCTACGAGCAGTACTTC.